These 8 T cell receptor beta chains were all obtained from the same sample, sequenced in a study of graft-versus-host responses after intestinal transplantation. Their specific antigens are unknown. The assay was immunoSEQ multiplex PCR, and TCRdb's table has in-frame clones only and misses some. The table lists 80,000 to 100,000 clones, around 90% of them singletons, with more than 0.15% in the top ten. This specimen was unstimulated CD4+ T cells sorted from spleen or lymph node cells, taken before intestinal transplant. These receptors were collected from a human donor who received an intestinal transplant.

This clone was seen just once. The gene calls are TRBV9 and TRBJ2-1, with 7 bases lining up with TRBD2. Germline loops: CDR1 SGDLS, CDR2 YYNGEE. J lost 2 bases, V lost 3 bases, and 11 bases had no gene match. The CDR3 extends over 17 amino acids. The CDR3 nucleotides are TGTGCCAGCAGCGCCGGGAGCGGGGCCCTAGCCTACAATGAGCAGTTCTTC. Translation gives CASSAGSGALAYNEQFF.

The chain combines TRBV30 with TRBJ2-5; D gene unclear. The CDR3 is 13 amino acids. Trimming left V 5 bases short and J 3 bases short, with 13 bases between. The germline V gene encodes CDR1 GTSNPN and CDR2 SVGIG (reference sequence). CDR3 sequence (DNA): TGTGCCTGGGTTAAGTTGGCAGAAGAGACCCAGTACTTC. Amino acid sequence: CAWVKLAEETQYF.

The chain joins TRBV30 to TRBJ2-2; 10 bases agree with TRBD2. The V and J ends lost 2 bases and 0 bases, in that order; junction bases with no gene match: 0. The CDR3 consists of 15 residues. Germline V gene data show CDR1 as GTSNPN and CDR2 as SVGIG (reference sequence). The CDR3 loop reads CAWSLAGANTGELFF. Here the CDR3 DNA reads TGTGCCTGGAGTCTAGCGGGGGCGAACACCGGGGAGCTGTTTTTT.

Written as DNA, the CDR3 is TGTGCCAGCAGCTTGGCCCCATCAGGGGCCTATGGCTACACCTTC. Translated, it gives CASSLAPSGAYGYTF. This chain links TRBV5-6 with TRBJ1-2; possible D gene TRBD1, 6 bases. This CDR3 contains 15 residues. Looked up from germline, CDR1 is SGHDT and CDR2 is YYEEEE. Between the trimmed V and J ends, which lost 0 bases and 4 bases, there was a span of 13 bases. The full variable domain, in which reference TRBV5-6 and TRBJ1-2 provide the parts outside the CDR3, is DAGVTQSPTHLIKTRGQQVTLRCSPKSGHDTVSWYQQALGQGPQFIFQYYEEEERQRGNFPDRFSGHQFPNYSSELNVNALLLGDSALYLCASSLAPSGAYGYTFGSGTRLTVV.

As for this clone: Other nucleotide sequences from this sample produce the same CDR3. V is TRBV5-1 and J is TRBJ1-4; weak D call: TRBD1 (5 bases). Germline CDR1 reads SGHRS; CDR2 reads YFSETQ. Trimming removed 0 bases at V and 8 bases at J, with 8 bases between. The CDR3 has 13 amino acids. CDR3 in DNA: TGCGCCAGCAGCTTGGGACAGAACGAAAAACTGTTTTTT. It codes for CASSLGQNEKLFF.

This clone was seen more than once but under ten times. This chain uses TRBV5-6 with TRBJ1-3; D remains unclear. V lost 1 base to trimming and J lost 4 bases, with 18 bases between them. The CDR3 totals 17 residues. CDR1 and CDR2 from the germline V gene are SGHDT and YYEEEE. The CDR3 here is CASSLRTWESSGNTIYF. In nucleotides, the CDR3 is TGTGCCAGCAGCTTGAGGACTTGGGAGTCTTCGGGAAACACCATATATTTT.

The chain couples TRBV6-6 to TRBJ2-5; D is unclear. Germline CDR1 MNHNY, CDR2 SVGAGI (reference sequence). V was pared by 5 bases and J by 5 bases, with 12 bases between. The CDR3 is 13 residues long. Here the CDR3 DNA reads TGTGCCAGCAGTGCGCGAGGAAGGGAGACCCAGTACTTC. Translated, it gives CASSARGRETQYF.

On this clone itself: A read error may account for a junction end that differs from germline. J is TRBJ1-1 and V is TRBV7-9; D possibly corresponds to TRBD1 (5 bases). Germline CDR1 is SEHNR and CDR2 is FQNEAQ (reference sequence). This CDR3 has 13 residues. CDR3 amino acids: CASSLVGATAAFF. In DNA form, the CDR3 reads TGTGCCAGCAGCTTAGTAGGGGCCACTGCAGCTTTCTTT.